This T cell receptor (beta chain) was identified in a study of blood T cell repertoires in COVID-19. Germline CDR1 and CDR2: MGHRA and YSYEKL. This CDR3 is built from 17 residues. The trim removed 2 bases at V and 6 bases at J, leaving 6 bases unmatched. As processed by the authors: Nucleated cell number was recorded as an estimate derived from reference gene primer amplification. The protocol was immunoSEQ multiplex PCR, while the TCRdb copy is restricted to in-frame clones and leaves out a portion. V and J calls and clone size are given by that table; D and trimming were obtained from the DNA. Of roughly 79,000 clones detected, roughly 84% appear once; the ten largest clones hold roughly 4%.

This receptor was identified in a man in his fifties with acute or convalescent COVID-19. This sequence joins TRBV4-1 and TRBJ2-3, with 15 positions matching TRBD2. The sequenced sample was peripheral blood. CDR3 sequence reads: CASSQPWTSGGADTQYF. As DNA, the CDR3 is TGCGCCAGCAGCCAACCCTGGACTAGCGGGGGGGCGGATACGCAGTATTTT.